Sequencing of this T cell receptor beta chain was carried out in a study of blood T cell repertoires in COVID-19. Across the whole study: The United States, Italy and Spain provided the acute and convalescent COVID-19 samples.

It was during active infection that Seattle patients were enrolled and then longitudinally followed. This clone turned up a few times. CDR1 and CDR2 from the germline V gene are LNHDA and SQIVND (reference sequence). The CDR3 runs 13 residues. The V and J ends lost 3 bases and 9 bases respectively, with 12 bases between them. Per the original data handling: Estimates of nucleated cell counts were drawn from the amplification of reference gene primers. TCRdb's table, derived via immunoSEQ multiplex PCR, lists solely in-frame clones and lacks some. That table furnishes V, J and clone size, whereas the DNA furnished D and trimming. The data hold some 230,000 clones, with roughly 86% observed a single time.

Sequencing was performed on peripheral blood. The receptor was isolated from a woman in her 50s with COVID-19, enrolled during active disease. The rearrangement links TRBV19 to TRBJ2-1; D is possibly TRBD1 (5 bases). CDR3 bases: TGTGCCAGTAGTATTAAGGGGCGTAGTGAGCAGTTCTTC. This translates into CASSIKGRSEQFF.